The clone carrying this T cell receptor (beta chain) was picked up a small number of times. This entry is derived from a study of cytomegalovirus exposure and HLA in healthy donors. PCR used 60 Vbeta primers and 13 Jbeta primers. Profiled with immunoSEQ multiplex PCR; TCRdb holds only in-frame clones, not every one. The sample yields about 170,000 clones, about 80% seen once. The sequence was obtained from a girl aged 10 to 17 in good health and CMV-seropositive. Sequences were obtained from PBMCs.

CDR3 sequence (DNA): TGCGCCAGCAGCGGGAACCCCGGGGACAATGAGCAGTTCTTC. It encodes CASSGNPGDNEQFF. V and J are TRBV5-1 and TRBJ2-1; perhaps TRBD2 as D (5 bases). Germline loops: CDR1 SGHRS, CDR2 YFSETQ. V gave up 4 bases and J gave up 5 bases, with 13 bases separating them. This CDR3 contains 14 residues.